These 14 T cell receptor beta chains came from one sample sequenced in a study of CD8 T cells in ankylosing spondylitis. TCRdb passed the 5' RACE reads through MiXCR, listing each CDR3 protein once. The table lists about 69,000 distinct CDR3 sequences, about 5.4% of them singletons. Sequencing was carried out using blood, either unsorted or a sorted T cell fraction (not recorded which). The receptors stem from a male donor with ankylosing spondylitis or in good health (not recorded which).

This clonotype showed up many times. This chain joins TRBV11-2 and TRBJ2-1; D gene uncertain. This CDR3 region has 15 residues. Per germline, CDR1 SGHAT and CDR2 FQNNGV. Trimming removed 7 bases at V and 0 bases at J, with 13 bases between. CDR3 residues: CASTSWASSYNEQFF. CDR3 in DNA: TGTGCCAGCACCAGTTGGGCCAGCTCCTACAATGAGCAGTTCTTC. The complete variable domain, with remaining parts taken from reference TRBV11-2 and TRBJ2-1, reads EAGVAQSPRYKIIEKRQSVAFWCNPISGHATLYWYQQILGQGPKLLIQFQNNGVVDDSQLPKDRFSAERLKGVDSTLKIQPAKLEDSAVYLCASTSWASSYNEQFFGPGTRLTVL.

This clonotype was picked up many times. This chain uses TRBV12-3 or TRBV12-4 with TRBJ2-2; D uncertain. This CDR3 comprises 12 residues. V shed 3 bases and J shed 6 bases, with 5 bases lying between them. CDR3 sequence: CASSFSSGELFF. The CDR3 DNA follows: TGTGCCAGCAGTTTTTCCTCCGGGGAGCTGTTTTTT.

This clonotype came up many times. The CDR3 DNA sequence: TGCAGTGCTAGAGACGGCGGGACTACCGTAGATACGCAGTATTTT. Translated, it gives CSARDGGTTVDTQYF. The rearrangement links TRBV20-1 to TRBJ2-3; 7 positions agree with TRBD2. This CDR3 is 15 amino acids long. Trimming at V came to 0 bases and at J to 5 bases, leaving 8 bases not matched to a gene. Germline loops: CDR1 DFQATT, CDR2 SNEGSKA (reference sequence).

This clonotype was observed many times. The chain carries TRBV20-1 and TRBJ2-3; 7 bases map to TRBD1. Germline CDR1 reads DFQATT; CDR2 reads SNEGSKA (reference sequence). The CDR3 has 15 residues. Trimming at V came to 5 bases and at J to 0 bases, leaving 8 bases not matched to a gene. The CDR3 loop reads CSAPAGTVSTDTQYF. The CDR3 nucleotides read TGCAGTGCTCCCGCCGGGACAGTAAGCACAGATACGCAGTATTTT.

This clonotype was seen at least ten times. V usage is TRBV12-3 or TRBV12-4 and J usage is TRBJ2-1, with D maybe TRBD1 (6 bases). The CDR3 is 15 amino acids. V gave up 1 base and J gave up 4 bases, with 11 bases separating them. The DNA of the CDR3 is TGTGCCAGCAGTTTAGGACAGGCAGGATACAATGAGCAGTTCTTC. Its protein product is CASSLGQAGYNEQFF.

This clonotype was counted at least ten times. V is TRBV20-1 and J is TRBJ2-3; 11 nucleotides line up with TRBD2. Germline CDR1 is DFQATT and CDR2 is SNEGSKA (reference sequence). V was pared by 4 bases and J by 5 bases, with 11 bases of the junction left unmatched. This CDR3 comprises 16 residues. The CDR3 bases are TGCAGTGCTACCTTAGCGGGGGGGCCCCAGGGAGATACGCAGTATTTT. Translation: CSATLAGGPQGDTQYF.

This clonotype was picked up many times. The rearrangement joins TRBV4-1 to TRBJ2-2, with 8 bases that match TRBD2. The V segment lost 0 bases and the J segment 7 bases; nucleotides outside the gene matches: 7. The CDR3 runs 16 residues. Per germline, CDR1 MGHRA and CDR2 YSYEKL. DNA for the CDR3: TGCGCCAGCAGCCAAGATCCGGGGGGGCTGCACGGGGAGCTGTTTTTT. Its translation is CASSQDPGGLHGELFF.

This clonotype has at least ten counts. The chain uses TRBV12-3 or TRBV12-4 and TRBJ2-1, with 8 bases identical to TRBD1. Trimming removed 6 bases from V and 9 bases from J; junction bases left unmatched: 7. The CDR3 spans 13 residues. The CDR3 region is CASRSTGTGEQFF. The CDR3 DNA sequence: TGTGCCAGCAGGTCGACAGGGACAGGTGAGCAGTTCTTC.

The sample holds many counts of this clonotype. This chain connects TRBV7-6 to TRBJ2-1; 8 nucleotides align to TRBD2. Germline V gene lookup returns CDR1 SGHVS and CDR2 FNYEAQ. J lost 6 bases, V lost 6 bases, and 4 bases had no gene match. CDR3 length equals 13 residues. The CDR3 reads CASRFGGGNEQFF. The CDR3 DNA is TGTGCCAGCAGATTCGGGGGGGGCAATGAGCAGTTCTTC.

This clonotype was observed at least ten times. The chain has TRBV9 and TRBJ1-5; TRBD1 might be the D (6 bases). V dropped 9 bases and J dropped 2 bases, with 15 bases sitting between them. Germline-derived CDR1 and CDR2 are SGDLS and YYNGEE. The CDR3 spans 14 residues. CDR3 in amino acids: CATGDDRRNQPQHF. CDR3 in DNA: TGTGCCACAGGGGACGATCGCCGCAATCAGCCCCAGCATTTT.

This clonotype appeared many times. The genes are TRBV11-3 and TRBJ1-1, with TRBD1 identical over 8 bases. There are 17 residues in the CDR3. Unmatched junction bases numbered 11, after V lost 5 bases and J lost 0 bases. Looked up from germline, CDR1 is SGHNT and CDR2 is YENEEA. This CDR3 reads CASSHSLGTGVNTEAFF. DNA of the CDR3: TGTGCCAGCAGCCACTCTCTCGGGACAGGAGTGAACACTGAAGCTTTCTTT.

In its sample, this clonotype was seen many times. The rearrangement joins TRBV6-1 to TRBJ2-2; no definite D call. Germline CDR1 is MNHNS and CDR2 is SASEGT. Trimming removed 4 bases from V and 3 bases from J, with 3 bases in between. The CDR3 totals 12 residues. The CDR3 loop reads CASSVYTGELFF. The CDR3, as DNA: TGTGCCAGCAGTGTGTACACCGGGGAGCTGTTTTTT.

The sample holds many counts of this clonotype. The chain recombines TRBV23-1 with TRBJ1-4; D may be TRBD1 (6 bases). TRBV23-1 is treated as an ORF (open reading frame) with a function not yet certain. Trimming left V 3 bases short and J 0 bases short, with 20 bases between. The CDR3 totals 19 residues. This CDR3 reads CASSHWRDRRVATNEKLFF. The DNA for the CDR3 is TGCGCCAGCAGTCACTGGAGAGACAGGAGAGTTGCAACTAATGAAAAACTGTTTTTT.

There are many counts of this clonotype. The rearrangement joins TRBV6-1 to TRBJ1-1; 8 positions match TRBD1. V shed 5 bases and J 1 base; nucleotides not matched to a gene: 6. The CDR3 loop spans 15 amino acids. CDR1 MNHNS and CDR2 SASEGT come from the germline V gene. The CDR3 nucleotides are TGTGCCAGCAGTCAGCTGACAGGGGCGAACACTGAAGCTTTCTTT. This sequence encodes CASSQLTGANTEAFF.